What follows are 18 T cell receptor beta chains derived from one specimen sequenced in a study of graft-versus-host responses after intestinal transplantation. Clones were sequenced by immunoSEQ multiplex PCR, and TCRdb holds only the in-frame ones, with some missing. The sample holds over 5,000 clones, 60% to 80% seen once. Here the sequenced sample was PBMCs, taken approximately 310 days after intestinal transplant. Receptors originate from a human patient who received an intestinal transplant, so some T cells may come from the graft donor.

J is TRBJ2-7 and V is TRBV11-3; the match to TRBD2 covers 12 bases. The CDR3 consists of 16 residues. J lost 1 base, V lost 1 base, and 2 bases had no gene match. The germline CDR1 and CDR2 sequences are SGHNT and YENEEA. CDR3 loop: CASSLAGLAGSYEQYF. CDR3 coding DNA: TGTGCCAGCAGCTTAGCCGGACTAGCGGGATCCTACGAGCAGTACTTC.

This clone is judged large. One end of the junction does not line up with germline, which may come from a read error. The rearrangement links TRBV6-6 to TRBJ2-1; D unresolved. Germline V gives CDR1 MNHNY, CDR2 SVGAGI (reference sequence). The length of the CDR3 is 11 residues. The CDR3 loop reads CASSTYDEQFF. The DNA of the CDR3 is TGTGCCAGCAGCACCTACGATGAGCAGTTCTTC.

This clone was counted a few times. The chain carries TRBV7-8 and TRBJ2-2; 9 nucleotides agree with TRBD1. The CDR3 length is 15 residues. The germline CDR1 and CDR2 sequences are SGHVS and FQNEAQ. V shed 5 bases, J shed 3 bases, and the junction held 4 bases outside the gene matches. The CDR3 loop reads CASSDRTGDTGELFF. The CDR3 DNA sequence: TGTGCCAGCAGCGACCGGACAGGGGACACCGGGGAGCTGTTTTTT.

The V and J genes are TRBV4-3 and TRBJ2-7; 10 bases are a match to TRBD2. Germline CDR1 LGHNA, CDR2 YSLEER. This CDR3 is built from 16 residues. V was pared by 0 bases and J by 1 base, with 3 bases of the junction left unmatched. DNA of the CDR3: TGCGCCAGCAGCCAAGAGAGCGGGGGGGGATCCTACGAGCAGTACTTC. Translated, it gives CASSQESGGGSYEQYF.

This clone was counted a few times. This chain links TRBV10-1 with TRBJ1-1; no definite D call. V was clipped by 1 base and J by 8 bases, with 11 bases between them. This CDR3 has 13 residues. In germline, CDR1 is WNHNN, CDR2 SYGVQD (reference sequence). In DNA form, the CDR3 reads TGCGCCAGCAGTGAGTGCAGATTTGTGGAAGCTTTCTTT. Translated, it gives CASSECRFVEAFF.

This chain links TRBV10-3 with TRBJ2-5, with 9 bases identical to TRBD2. Germline values: CDR1 ENHRY, CDR2 SYGVKD. With 2 bases clipped from V and 4 bases from J, the junction kept 5 bases outside the gene matches. This CDR3 has 15 residues. This chain's CDR3 is CAISEKGLATETQYF. The CDR3 DNA reads TGTGCCATCAGTGAGAAGGGACTAGCTACAGAGACCCAGTACTTC.

V and J are TRBV5-1 and TRBJ1-3, with D possibly matching TRBD1 (6 bases). The CDR3 is made up of 15 amino acids. V was pared by 1 base and J by 2 bases, with 10 bases between. Germline CDR1 reads SGHRS; CDR2 reads YFSETQ. This chain's CDR3 is CASSLRQGTGNTIYF. The CDR3 region has the DNA TGCGCCAGCAGCTTGAGGCAGGGGACTGGAAACACCATATATTTT.

This chain uses TRBV2 with TRBJ1-1; 7 bases agree with TRBD1. After removal of 4 bases from V and 5 bases from J, the junction contained 7 bases not matched to a gene. The length of the CDR3 is 14 residues. CDR1 is SNHLY, CDR2 FYNNEI, per germline. The CDR3 region has the DNA TGTGCCAGCAGTGCTTCAAACAGGGGAACTGAAGCTTTCTTT. It encodes CASSASNRGTEAFF.

This clone is labeled as large. The rearrangement joins TRBV7-2 to TRBJ2-2, with no clear D. CDR1 is SGHTA and CDR2 is FQGNSA in the germline V gene. The CDR3 is 14 residues long. Trimming stripped 2 bases from V and 5 bases from J, with 9 bases between. CDR3 residues: CASSLNQGTGELFF. CDR3 DNA: TGTGCCAGCAGCTTAAATCAAGGGACCGGGGAGCTGTTTTTT.

The chain joins TRBV7-2 to TRBJ2-1; 8 bases align to TRBD2. The germline CDR1 and CDR2 sequences are SGHTA and FQGNSA. V was pared by 6 bases and J by 9 bases, with 13 bases of the junction left unmatched. CDR3 length: 15 residues. The CDR3, as DNA: TGTGCCAGCAGGATGAGCGGGGGCGGATTGGGTGAGCAGTTCTTC. Its protein product is CASRMSGGGLGEQFF.

This chain joins TRBV5-6 and TRBJ1-2; 7 bases are a match to TRBD1. The CDR3 consists of 15 residues. With V trimmed by 3 bases and J by 2 bases, 7 bases remained unmatched. Germline CDR1 SGHDT, CDR2 YYEEEE. The CDR3 DNA follows: TGTGCCAGCAGCTCGGGCCCGGGACAGAACTATGGCTACACCTTC. Translating gives CASSSGPGQNYGYTF.

The gene calls are TRBV6-1 and TRBJ2-7; no clear D gene. The CDR3 consists of 15 residues. Trimming stripped 2 bases from V and 2 bases from J, with 13 bases between. CDR1 and CDR2 from the germline V gene are MNHNS and SASEGT. CDR3 residues: CASSERDGETYEQYF. The DNA of the CDR3 is TGTGCCAGCAGTGAAAGGGATGGGGAAACCTACGAGCAGTACTTC.

The CDR3: CASSPGQAGAKNIQYF. The CDR3 bases are TGCGCCAGCAGCCCGGGACAGGCGGGGGCCAAAAACATTCAGTACTTC. This sequence joins TRBV4-3 and TRBJ2-4, with 8 bases aligning to TRBD1. The trim removed 4 bases at V and 1 base at J, leaving 6 bases unmatched. The CDR3 totals 16 residues. The germline CDR1 and CDR2 sequences are LGHNA and YSLEER.

This sequence joins TRBV4-3 and TRBJ2-1; D may be TRBD1 (5 bases). The CDR3 extends over 14 amino acids. Germline V gives CDR1 LGHNA, CDR2 YSLEER. V gave up 3 bases and J gave up 6 bases, with 12 bases separating them. The CDR3 sequence: CASSQTQVPNEQFF. The CDR3 region has the DNA TGCGCCAGCAGCCAGACACAGGTCCCCAATGAGCAGTTCTTC.

This chain joins TRBV7-9 and TRBJ1-6; TRBD1 might be the D (5 bases). V shed 5 bases and J shed 4 bases, with 21 bases lying between them. CDR1 and CDR2 (germline): SEHNR, FQNEAQ (reference sequence). The CDR3 spans 18 residues. The CDR3 sequence: CASSTPSGTESYNSPLHF. CDR3 sequence (DNA): TGTGCCAGCAGCACTCCTTCAGGGACCGAGAGTTATAATTCACCCCTCCACTTT.

The rearrangement links TRBV7-9 to TRBJ2-7; D unclear. The CDR3 contains 13 residues. Trimming removed 8 bases at V and 0 bases at J, with 11 bases between. Germline assignment: CDR1 SEHNR and CDR2 FQNEAQ (reference sequence). The CDR3 DNA follows: TGTGCCAGCGGTGCAGGTCCCTCCTACGAGCAGTACTTC. The encoded protein is CASGAGPSYEQYF.

The chain is built from TRBV19 and TRBJ1-6; the D gene is possibly TRBD1 (5 bases). The germline gives CDR1 LNHDA, CDR2 SQIVND (reference sequence). The CDR3 sequence is 16 residues long. Between the trimmed V and J ends, which lost 6 bases and 7 bases, there was a span of 19 bases. DNA of the CDR3: TGTGCCAGTAGCCCTCAAGGGGTAATAGGGAATTCACCCCTCCACTTT. Its translation is CASSPQGVIGNSPLHF.

This sequence joins TRBV6-5 and TRBJ2-7; 7 nucleotides match TRBD1. The CDR3 spans 15 residues. V lost 5 bases, J lost 2 bases, and 9 bases stayed unmatched. The germline V gene has CDR1 MNHEY and CDR2 SVGAGI. The chain's CDR3 is CASSTGQDPTYEQYF. CDR3 nucleotide sequence: TGTGCCAGCAGTACCGGACAGGACCCAACCTACGAGCAGTACTTC.